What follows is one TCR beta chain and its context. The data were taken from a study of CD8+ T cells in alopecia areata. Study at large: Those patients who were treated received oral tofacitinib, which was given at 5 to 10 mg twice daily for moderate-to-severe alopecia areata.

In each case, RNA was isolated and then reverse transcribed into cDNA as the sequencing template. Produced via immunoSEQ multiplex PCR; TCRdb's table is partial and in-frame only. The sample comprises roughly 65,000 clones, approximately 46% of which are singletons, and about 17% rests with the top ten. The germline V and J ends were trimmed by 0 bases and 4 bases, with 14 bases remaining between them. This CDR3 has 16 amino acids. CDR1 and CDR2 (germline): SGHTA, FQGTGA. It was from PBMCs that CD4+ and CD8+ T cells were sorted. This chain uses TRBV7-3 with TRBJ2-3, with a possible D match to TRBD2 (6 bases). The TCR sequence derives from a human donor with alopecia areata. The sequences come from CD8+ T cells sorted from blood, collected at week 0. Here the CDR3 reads CASSLTGEEGPDTQYF. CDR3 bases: TGTGCCAGCAGCTTAACGGGCGAGGAGGGGCCAGATACGCAGTATTTT.